This T cell receptor beta chain originates from a study of Ad26.COV2.S vaccination and SARS-CoV-2 variants. Germline values: CDR1 SGHDN, CDR2 FVKESK. Trimming took off 4 bases at V and 7 bases at J, with 10 bases between the two ends. CDR3 length: 13 residues. On this clone itself: Its specificity is not known.

Clones were read by immunoSEQ multiplex PCR, and TCRdb kept only the in-frame ones, dropping some. This sample carries 100,000 or so clones, over 70% of them seen once, and the ten largest clones take roughly 17%. Study-level results: People who got the vaccine had more spike-specific TCR breadth than people who got placebo. Vaccine and placebo recipients had comparable breadth of non-spike TCRs. Breadth and depth estimates from TCRs may understate total T cell responses. Spike-specific responses of CD8+ and CD4+ T cells were reported to display substantial breadth after vaccination.

This sequence originates from a human donor who had recovered from COVID-19. This chain uses TRBV14 with TRBJ1-4; no firm D call. The specimen comprised peripheral blood, sampled after recovery from COVID-19. The CDR3 loop is CASSLSVGEKLFF. Written as DNA, the CDR3 is TGTGCCAGCAGCCTTTCGGTGGGTGAAAAACTGTTTTTT.